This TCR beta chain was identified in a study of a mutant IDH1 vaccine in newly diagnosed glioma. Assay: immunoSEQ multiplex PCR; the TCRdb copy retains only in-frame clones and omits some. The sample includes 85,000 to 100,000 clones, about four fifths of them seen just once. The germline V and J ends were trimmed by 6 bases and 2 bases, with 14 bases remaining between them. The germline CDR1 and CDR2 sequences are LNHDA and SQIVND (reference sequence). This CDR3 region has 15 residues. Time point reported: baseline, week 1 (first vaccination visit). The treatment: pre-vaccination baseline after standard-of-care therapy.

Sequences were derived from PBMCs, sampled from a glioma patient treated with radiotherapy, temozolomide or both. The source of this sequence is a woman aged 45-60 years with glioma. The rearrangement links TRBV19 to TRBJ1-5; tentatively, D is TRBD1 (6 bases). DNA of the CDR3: TGTGCCAGTAGCCTTCGGACAGAGCGCAATCAGCCCCAGCATTTT. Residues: CASSLRTERNQPQHF.